This TCR beta chain was captured in a study of blood T cell repertoires in COVID-19. The CDR3 loop spans 15 amino acids. Germline V gene data show CDR1 as SGHDT and CDR2 as YYEEEE. Trimming shortened V by 4 bases and J by 0 bases, and 13 bases separated the two germline ends. Using immunoSEQ multiplex PCR, the repertoire was profiled, and TCRdb retains in-frame clones only, with some absent. This sample has tens of thousands of clones, with approximately 80% found just once. This clonotype was sampled from a woman aged 70-85 years with active or convalescent COVID-19. V and J are TRBV5-6 and TRBJ1-2, with D hard to call. The sample comprised peripheral blood. The CDR3 reads CASSDGLGANYGYTF. CDR3 coding DNA: TGTGCCAGCAGCGATGGGTTGGGAGCTAACTATGGCTACACCTTC.